Below are 32 T cell receptor beta chains sequenced from a single sample in a study of T-cell memory formation after mild COVID-19. Using its own MiXCR run on the 5' RACE reads, TCRdb lists one record per CDR3 protein. The repertoire includes over 300,000 distinct CDR3 sequences, about 20% of them detected once, and about 21% sits in the top ten. The sequenced sample was PBMCs or a T cell subset sorted from them (not recorded which). The receptors were sampled from a man aged 18-30 years who had mild COVID-19 (a few samples of this study predate the infection). Cell type and time point are not known.

This sequence joins TRBV12-3 or TRBV12-4 and TRBJ1-3, with D unclear. The germline V and J ends were trimmed by 6 bases and 4 bases, with 7 bases remaining between them. The CDR3 covers 12 residues. The CDR3 sequence is CASRSPGNTIYF. The CDR3 nucleotides are TGTGCCAGCAGGTCCCCCGGAAACACCATATATTTT.

This chain uses TRBV13 with TRBJ2-5; 7 nucleotides line up with TRBD1. The CDR3 has 15 amino acids. Germline CDR1 and CDR2: PRHDT and FYEKMQ (reference sequence). The ends lost 5 bases at V and 5 bases at J; junction bases unmatched: 11. In DNA, the CDR3 is TGTGCCAGCAGCCGGAGACAGGGTTCCAGCGAGACCCAGTACTTC. Translating gives CASSRRQGSSETQYF.

The rearrangement links TRBV5-6 to TRBJ2-5; 13 bases fit TRBD2. After removal of 4 bases from V and 4 bases from J, the junction contained 10 bases not matched to a gene. Per germline, CDR1 SGHDT and CDR2 YYEEEE. The CDR3 covers 17 residues. CDR3 loop: CASSHTSGGATGETQYF. For the CDR3, the DNA is TGTGCCAGCAGCCACACTAGCGGGGGGGCGACTGGAGAGACCCAGTACTTC.

This clonotype was counted between two and nine times. The chain employs TRBV6-2 or TRBV6-3 and TRBJ2-4; unclear D gene. Looked up from germline, CDR1 is MNHEY and CDR2 is SVGEGT. Trimming stripped 7 bases from V and 0 bases from J, with 16 bases between. This CDR3 region has 16 residues. This CDR3 reads CASNQRTVLAKNIQYF. CDR3 nucleotide sequence: TGTGCCAGCAACCAGCGCACAGTACTAGCCAAAAACATTCAGTACTTC.

The rearrangement links TRBV7-9 to TRBJ2-3; D gene unclear. Germline CDR1 is SEHNR and CDR2 is FQNEAQ (reference sequence). CDR3 length equals 14 residues. V was cut by 4 bases and J by 2 bases, with 10 bases left in between. As DNA, the CDR3 is TGTGCCAGCAGCTGGGCCAGCTTCACAGATACGCAGTATTTT. Amino acids: CASSWASFTDTQYF. The variable domain in full, completed from reference TRBV7-9 and TRBJ2-3, reads DTGVSQNPRHKITKRGQNVTFRCDPISEHNRLYWYRQTLGQGPEFLTYFQNEAQLEKSRLLSDRFSAERPKGSFSTLEIQRTEQGDSAMYLCASSWASFTDTQYFGPGTRLTVL.

The genes are TRBV5-5 and TRBJ2-7; 7 positions agree with TRBD1. J gave up 4 bases and V 3 bases, and 7 bases lay outside the gene matches. CDR1 is SGHKS and CDR2 is YYEKEE in the germline V gene (reference sequence). CDR3 length: 14 residues. CDR3 DNA: TGTGCCAGCAGCTGGTGGACAGGTCCTTACGAGCAGTACTTC. Encoded protein: CASSWWTGPYEQYF.

This clonotype occurred a few times. The CDR3 loop is CSAVGQRTYEQYF. CDR3 bases: TGCAGTGCTGTAGGACAGCGGACCTACGAGCAGTACTTC. This chain uses TRBV20-1 with TRBJ2-7, with D tentatively TRBD1 (6 bases). The CDR3 runs 13 residues. V was cut by 5 bases and J by 2 bases, with 13 bases left in between. Looked up from germline, CDR1 is DFQATT and CDR2 is SNEGSKA (reference sequence).

In its sample, this clonotype was seen a few times. The V and J genes are TRBV20-1 and TRBJ2-5, with 10 nucleotides matching TRBD1. Losses at the gene ends were 3 bases for V and 7 bases for J; bases not matched to a gene: 14. The CDR3 loop spans 16 amino acids. Germline V CDR1 and CDR2: DFQATT, SNEGSKA (reference sequence). The CDR3 DNA follows: TGCAGTGCTAGCAAGACCGGGACAGGGGACGGAGGGACCCAGTACTTC. Translating it yields CSASKTGTGDGGTQYF.

The rearrangement joins TRBV18 to TRBJ1-5; a weak D match, TRBD1 (5 bases). The germline V and J ends were trimmed by 5 bases and 7 bases, with 18 bases remaining between them. The CDR3 runs to 15 residues. CDR1 and CDR2 (germline): KGHSH, LQKENI. The CDR3 DNA sequence: TGTGCCAGCTCATACGGGGTCCCGGGGCGGCAGCCCCAGCATTTT. Translated: CASSYGVPGRQPQHF.

In this sample, this clonotype turned up a few times. The CDR3 nucleotides are TGCGCCAGCAGCCAAGCCTCACCTTACGGTGGCGGGGGAGGATTAGAGACCCAGTACTTC. Its translation is CASSQASPYGGGGGLETQYF. The chain uses TRBV4-3 and TRBJ2-5, with 7 bases lining up with TRBD2. Germline-derived CDR1 and CDR2 are LGHNA and YSLEER. The CDR3 is 20 amino acids. With 1 base clipped from V and 4 bases from J, the junction kept 21 bases outside the gene matches.

CDR3 loop: CASSVGGQLNEKLFF. CDR3 DNA: TGTGCCAGCAGCGTAGGTGGACAGTTAAATGAAAAACTGTTTTTT. The rearrangement links TRBV9 to TRBJ1-4; D is possibly TRBD1 (6 bases). The germline gives CDR1 SGDLS, CDR2 YYNGEE. Between the trimmed V and J ends, which lost 0 bases and 5 bases, there was a span of 11 bases. The CDR3 sequence is 15 residues long.

The chain uses TRBV15 and TRBJ1-1; D ambiguous. CDR3 size: 13 residues. Germline V CDR1 and CDR2: LNHNV, YYDKDF (reference sequence). Trimming left V 5 bases short and J 0 bases short, with 7 bases between. In DNA, the CDR3 is TGTGCCACCAGCGGAGTGTTGAACACTGAAGCTTTCTTT. It specifies CATSGVLNTEAFF.

This rearrangement joins TRBV9 to TRBJ2-3, with D tentatively TRBD1 (6 bases). The length of the CDR3 is 16 residues. Germline lookup yields CDR1 SGDLS and CDR2 YYNGEE. V was shortened by 3 bases and J by 6 bases, with 20 bases between the two germline ends. The CDR3 DNA is TGTGCCAGCAGCGACTCCAGGGGTACGAGCGTCGATACGCAGTATTTT. Protein product: CASSDSRGTSVDTQYF.

In this sample, this clonotype turned up a few times. The V call is TRBV2, the J call TRBJ2-1; TRBD2 matches at 11 bases. Germline CDR1 reads SNHLY; CDR2 reads FYNNEI. CDR3 length: 15 amino acids. V lost 5 bases to trimming and J lost 6 bases; unmatched junction nucleotides: 6. For the CDR3, the DNA is TGTGCCAGCAGTAGACTAGCGGGGCTACTCAATGAGCAGTTCTTC. Translating gives CASSRLAGLLNEQFF.

Only a few counts were recorded for this clonotype. The chain recombines TRBV19 with TRBJ1-5; possibly TRBD1 for D (6 bases). The CDR3 loop spans 15 amino acids. The V end lost 6 bases, the J end lost 1 base, and 13 bases lay between the germline ends. Per the germline V gene, CDR1 is LNHDA and CDR2 is SQIVND (reference sequence). The CDR3 here is CASRPPGGSNQPQHF. CDR3 DNA sequence: TGTGCCAGTAGACCTCCGGGGGGCAGCAATCAGCCCCAGCATTTT. The full variable domain, in which reference TRBV19 and TRBJ1-5 provide the parts outside the CDR3, is DGGITQSPKYLFRKEGQNVTLSCEQNLNHDAMYWYRQDPGQGLRLIYYSQIVNDFQKGDIAEGYSVSREKKESFPLTVTSAQKNPTAFYLCASRPPGGSNQPQHFGDGTRLSIL.

The chain carries TRBV12-3 or TRBV12-4 and TRBJ1-1, with D possibly being TRBD1 (6 bases). The CDR3 covers 14 residues. V was trimmed by 7 bases and J by 4 bases, leaving 16 bases between them. DNA for the CDR3: TGTGCCAGCACCCAACAGGGTGTGGGCACTGAAGCTTTCTTT. Translated, it gives CASTQQGVGTEAFF.

This clonotype was picked up many times. CDR3 DNA sequence: TGTGCCAGCAGCCAGAAGCGGGGGAGCACAGATACGCAGTATTTT. This gives the protein CASSQKRGSTDTQYF. The chain employs TRBV4-2 and TRBJ2-3; 8 bases are a match to TRBD2. Per the germline V gene, CDR1 is LGHNA and CDR2 is YNFKEQ. The CDR3 spans 15 residues. Trimming at V came to 3 bases and at J to 0 bases, leaving 2 bases not matched to a gene.

The rearrangement joins TRBV12-3 or TRBV12-4 to TRBJ2-4; 8 bases are a match to TRBD2. CDR3 length: 14 residues. Trimming removed 6 bases from V and 4 bases from J; junction bases left unmatched: 5. In nucleotides, the CDR3 is TGTGCCAGCAGGATTAGCGGGGCGAAAAACATTCAGTACTTC. Its translation is CASRISGAKNIQYF.

DNA for the CDR3: TGTGCCAGCAGTGCAACCGGGCCCACCTCAAGGGCTTTCTTT. Translation gives CASSATGPTSRAFF. This chain connects TRBV6-5 to TRBJ1-1; no reliable D call. The CDR3 is 14 amino acids. The V gene lost 5 bases and the J gene lost 11 bases, with 21 bases spanning the gap. Germline V gives CDR1 MNHEY, CDR2 SVGAGI.

The rearrangement uses TRBV18 and TRBJ1-3; D is unclear. Germline V gives CDR1 KGHSH, CDR2 LQKENI. The length of the CDR3 is 16 residues. V lost 3 bases to trimming and J lost 1 base, with 13 bases between them. The CDR3 DNA reads as TGTGCCAGCTCACCCAACCCAGCCGCGTCTGGAAACACCATATATTTT. Residues: CASSPNPAASGNTIYF.

The genes are TRBV6-6 and TRBJ2-5; 9 nucleotides match TRBD2. The CDR3 has 15 residues. Germline CDR1 MNHNY, CDR2 SVGAGI (reference sequence). J gave up 3 bases and V 2 bases, and 4 bases lay outside the gene matches. CDR3 region: CASSYPAGGKETQYF. The CDR3 region has the DNA TGTGCCAGCAGTTACCCAGCGGGGGGAAAAGAGACCCAGTACTTC.

V gene TRBV4-1 combines with J gene TRBJ2-7, with D perhaps TRBD1 or TRBD2 (6 bases each). Germline V gene lookup returns CDR1 MGHRA and CDR2 YSYEKL. V dropped 1 base and J dropped 6 bases, with 10 bases sitting between them. The CDR3 contains 13 residues. CDR3 loop: CASSQGSGAEQYF. DNA of the CDR3: TGCGCCAGCAGCCAAGGGTCGGGGGCCGAGCAGTACTTC.

The sample holds a few counts of this clonotype. This chain joins TRBV19 and TRBJ1-5; D is uncertain. Trimming removed 3 bases from V and 0 bases from J, with 9 bases in between. CDR3 length: 15 amino acids. Germline V CDR1 and CDR2: LNHDA, SQIVND (reference sequence). CDR3 bases: TGTGCCAGTAGTATGGACGGTAATAGCAATCAGCCCCAGCATTTT. This codes for CASSMDGNSNQPQHF.

The chain carries TRBV7-9 and TRBJ2-7; D is perhaps TRBD2 (5 bases). V shed 5 bases and J shed 3 bases, with 14 bases lying between them. Per germline, CDR1 SEHNR and CDR2 FQNEAQ (reference sequence). The CDR3 is 14 amino acids. Here the CDR3 DNA reads TGTGCCAGCAGCCCACCCCCGGGGAACTACGAGCAGTACGTC. Amino acid sequence: CASSPPPGNYEQYV.

The chain carries TRBV11-2 and TRBJ2-5; 13 bases agree with TRBD2. Germline CDR1 and CDR2: SGHAT and FQNNGV. V lost 5 bases, J lost 5 bases, and 8 bases stayed unmatched. The CDR3 totals 16 residues. The CDR3 sequence: CASSTRLAGGLETQYF. The CDR3 DNA reads TGTGCCAGCAGCACCCGACTAGCGGGGGGCCTGGAGACCCAGTACTTC.

This clonotype was found many times. CDR3 in amino acids: CASSPRRGANYGYTF. In nucleotides, the CDR3 is TGTGCCAGCAGCCCTCGGAGGGGAGCTAACTATGGCTACACCTTC. The chain is built from TRBV7-8 and TRBJ1-2, with D perhaps TRBD1 (5 bases). This CDR3 has 15 residues. Trimming pared 5 bases from V and 0 bases from J, leaving 13 bases between. Germline assignment: CDR1 SGHVS and CDR2 FQNEAQ.

Points on this clonotype: With a much larger clone just one base away, this may be a read error. This chain links TRBV4-3 with TRBJ1-6; 7 bases agree with TRBD1. The CDR3 is 14 residues long. The germline V gene has CDR1 LGHNA and CDR2 YSLEER. J gave up 11 bases and V 6 bases, and 10 bases lay outside the gene matches. The CDR3 nucleotides are TGCGCCAGCAGTTCCGGGACAGTGTATCCACCCCTCCACTTT. It yields the protein CASSSGTVYPPLHF.

The chain links TRBV20-1 to TRBJ2-3, with 7 nucleotides matching TRBD1. The trim removed 1 base at V and 6 bases at J, leaving 10 bases unmatched. The CDR3 length is 15 residues. The germline V gene has CDR1 DFQATT and CDR2 SNEGSKA (reference sequence). The CDR3 here is CSARGPDRAKDTQYF. DNA of the CDR3: TGCAGTGCTAGAGGCCCCGACAGGGCCAAGGATACGCAGTATTTT.

This clonotype showed up just a few times. The V gene is TRBV7-9, the J gene TRBJ1-1; D not certain. The V and J ends lost 8 bases and 5 bases respectively, with 18 bases between them. The length of the CDR3 is 14 residues. Per the germline V gene, CDR1 is SEHNR and CDR2 is FQNEAQ (reference sequence). The CDR3 here is CASLNMVGRTEAFF. In DNA, the CDR3 is TGTGCCAGCCTGAATATGGTTGGTAGGACTGAAGCTTTCTTT.

This chain joins TRBV12-3 or TRBV12-4 and TRBJ1-1; unclear D gene. V was cut by 4 bases and J by 0 bases, with 9 bases left in between. The CDR3 sequence is 14 residues long. CDR3 protein: CASSSGLLNTEAFF. DNA for the CDR3: TGTGCCAGCAGTTCCGGACTGTTGAACACTGAAGCTTTCTTT.

The chain is built from TRBV7-2 and TRBJ1-3; the D is unclear. Trimming removed 4 bases at V and 2 bases at J, with 3 bases between. The CDR3 has 12 residues. CDR1 is SGHTA and CDR2 is FQGNSA in the germline V gene. CDR3 nucleotide sequence: TGTGCCAGCAGCTCCCCTGGAAACACCATATATTTT. Translated: CASSSPGNTIYF.

The V gene is TRBV5-1, the J gene TRBJ1-5; D is possibly TRBD1 (6 bases). Germline CDR1 SGHRS, CDR2 YFSETQ. The V and J ends lost 0 bases and 0 bases respectively, with 16 bases between them. CDR3 length equals 18 residues. CDR3 residues: CASSLGGAGDHSNQPQHF. DNA of the CDR3: TGCGCCAGCAGCTTGGGGGGGGCGGGGGACCATAGCAATCAGCCCCAGCATTTT. Based on the CDR3 plus reference TRBV5-1 and TRBJ1-5, the full variable domain is KAGVTQTPRYLIKTRGQQVTLSCSPISGHRSVSWYQQTPGQGLQFLFEYFSETQRNKGNFPGRFSGRQFSNSRSEMNVSTLELGDSALYLCASSLGGAGDHSNQPQHFGDGTRLSIL.